The next 11 T cell receptor beta chains were all read from a single sample in a study of human T cells and chemical hapten exposure. Unfractionated whole blood yielded the extracted total RNA. TCRdb re-called the 5' RACE reads through MiXCR, storing one row per CDR3 protein. Here the sample spans 80,000 or so distinct CDR3 sequences, around a sixth being singletons. These receptors were obtained from a female donor in good health.

This clonotype turned up a few times. This chain uses TRBV5-1 with TRBJ1-2; D is perhaps TRBD1 (5 bases). The CDR3 is made up of 18 amino acids. Germline CDR1 SGHRS, CDR2 YFSETQ. V was pared by 0 bases and J by 1 base, with 19 bases between. CDR3 coding DNA: TGCGCCAGCAGCTTGGAACCCCCTCGGGGCTCTGATAACTATGGCTACACCTTC. This encodes CASSLEPPRGSDNYGYTF. The full variable domain, completed using reference TRBV5-1 and TRBJ1-2, is KAGVTQTPRYLIKTRGQQVTLSCSPISGHRSVSWYQQTPGQGLQFLFEYFSETQRNKGNFPGRFSGRQFSNSRSEMNVSTLELGDSALYLCASSLEPPRGSDNYGYTFGSGTRLTVV.

This clonotype was found a few times. The chain uses TRBV5-1 and TRBJ2-1; D perhaps matches TRBD1 (8 bases). Germline-derived CDR1 and CDR2 are SGHRS and YFSETQ. The CDR3 has 15 residues. V gave up 3 bases and J gave up 10 bases, with 20 bases separating them. CDR3 in amino acids: CASSSGQGAGLEQFF. CDR3 in DNA: TGCGCCAGCAGCTCAGGACAGGGAGCGGGATTAGAGCAGTTCTTC.

The count of this clonotype is one. This chain joins TRBV5-1 and TRBJ1-2, with unresolved D. The CDR3 loop spans 14 amino acids. V gave up 4 bases and J gave up 4 bases, with 14 bases separating them. Germline V gene sequence: CDR1 SGHRS, CDR2 YFSETQ. In DNA, the CDR3 is TGCGCCAGCAGCCCCGAAAGCGGCGCCTATGGCTACACCTTC. Translated, it gives CASSPESGAYGYTF. Combining the CDR3 with reference TRBV5-1 and TRBJ1-2 gives the whole variable domain KAGVTQTPRYLIKTRGQQVTLSCSPISGHRSVSWYQQTPGQGLQFLFEYFSETQRNKGNFPGRFSGRQFSNSRSEMNVSTLELGDSALYLCASSPESGAYGYTFGSGTRLTVV.

This clonotype was seen a handful of times. V usage is TRBV18 and J usage is TRBJ2-3; a possible D gene is TRBD2 (5 bases). This CDR3 contains 14 residues. Per germline, CDR1 KGHSH and CDR2 LQKENI. V lost 3 bases to trimming and J lost 5 bases, with 12 bases between them. The CDR3 loop reads CASSPASYIDTQYF. CDR3 nucleotides: TGTGCCAGCTCACCGGCTAGCTATATAGATACGCAGTATTTT.

The chain carries TRBV20-1 and TRBJ1-5, with 7 bases fitting TRBD1. This CDR3 region has 14 residues. Germline V gene data show CDR1 as DFQATT and CDR2 as SNEGSKA (reference sequence). The junction had 9 bases not matched to a gene; V was cut back by 6 bases and J by 4 bases. In DNA form, the CDR3 reads TGCAGTGCCAGGACAGGCGCCGCAAATCAGCCCCAGCATTTT. Translating gives CSARTGAANQPQHF.

This clonotype appeared many times. The rearrangement uses TRBV18 and TRBJ2-7; 14 bases align to TRBD2. The CDR3 is made up of 14 amino acids. The V and J ends lost 6 bases and 5 bases, in that order; junction bases with no gene match: 3. Germline V gene sequence: CDR1 KGHSH, CDR2 LQKENI. The CDR3 nucleotides read TGTGCCAGCTCGGGGACTAGCGGGAGCGACGAGCAGTACTTC. It codes for CASSGTSGSDEQYF.

The chain combines TRBV6-1 with TRBJ2-3; a weak D match, TRBD1 (7 bases). There are 14 residues in the CDR3. Trimming removed 4 bases at V and 4 bases at J, with 12 bases between. The germline gives CDR1 MNHNS, CDR2 SASEGT. The CDR3 region is CASSGGDSSDTQYF. CDR3 DNA sequence: TGTGCCAGCAGTGGGGGGGACAGTTCAGATACGCAGTATTTT.

This clonotype has a handful of counts. The chain has TRBV5-6 and TRBJ1-2; D remains unclear. This CDR3 region has 15 residues. The V end lost 4 bases, the J end lost 0 bases, and 13 bases lay between the germline ends. Germline V gene sequence: CDR1 SGHDT, CDR2 YYEEEE. The CDR3 spells CASSVEPLTNYGYTF. CDR3 coding DNA: TGTGCCAGCAGCGTGGAACCCCTCACTAACTATGGCTACACCTTC.

This clonotype was seen more than once but under ten times. The chain combines TRBV18 with TRBJ2-4; 7 positions agree with TRBD1. Trimming at V came to 3 bases and at J to 7 bases, leaving 12 bases not matched to a gene. The CDR3 loop spans 16 amino acids. Per the germline V gene, CDR1 is KGHSH and CDR2 is LQKENI. The CDR3 loop reads CASSPPGTVGLNIQYF. In DNA, the CDR3 is TGTGCCAGCTCACCCCCCGGGACAGTTGGTTTGAACATTCAGTACTTC.

The chain links TRBV25-1 to TRBJ1-2; TRBD1 aligns across 9 bases. J lost 5 bases, V lost 2 bases, and 6 bases had no gene match. This CDR3 has 15 amino acids. The V gene's germline CDR1 is MGHDK and CDR2 SYGVNS. The CDR3 coding sequence is TGTGCCAGCAGTGAACCGGGACAGGGAATTTATGGCTACACCTTC. Protein: CASSEPGQGIYGYTF.

The rearrangement links TRBV11-2 to TRBJ1-1, with a possible D match to TRBD1 (5 bases). This CDR3 region has 14 residues. CDR1 and CDR2 (germline): SGHAT, FQNNGV. Trimming took 7 bases from V and 2 from J, leaving 14 bases between them. DNA of the CDR3: TGTGCCAGCACTCAGAGGGGACTAAACACTGAAGCTTTCTTT. It translates to CASTQRGLNTEAFF.